The present T cell receptor (beta chain) was sequenced within a study of T cell responses to AZD1222 COVID-19 vaccine. Findings of the study overall: The span of vaccine-associated CD4 TCRs extended across spike, with dominance at 160-218 and 743-854.

The V and J ends lost 5 bases and 7 bases, in that order; junction bases with no gene match: 6. This CDR3 has 13 amino acids. Germline V gene sequence: CDR1 SNHLY, CDR2 FYNNEI. Data came from immunoSEQ multiplex PCR; TCRdb stores just in-frame clones and leaves some out. Here the sample spans some 150,000 clones, about 92% being singletons. As to this clone: Its antigen is still unknown.

The chain has TRBV2 and TRBJ1-2, with 8 bases aligning to TRBD1. Sample: peripheral blood, taken on day 0 of MenACWY control vaccination. This receptor was taken from an adult in good health. The DNA for the CDR3 is TGTGCCAGCAGTAATCAGGGGGCAAGTGGCTACACCTTC. This sequence encodes CASSNQGASGYTF.